The present T cell receptor beta chain was sequenced within a study of cytomegalovirus exposure and HLA in healthy donors. Primers for the PCR totalled 60 Vbeta and 13 Jbeta. The data were produced by immunoSEQ multiplex PCR, yet TCRdb's version contains in-frame clones alone and is incomplete. The sample carries 150,000 to 250,000 clones, 79% recorded once. V shed 8 bases, J shed 0 bases, and the junction held 5 bases outside the gene matches. Germline CDR1 is ENHRY and CDR2 is SYGVKD. The CDR3 totals 16 residues. The chain combines TRBV10-3 with TRBJ2-1, with 12 nucleotides matching TRBD2. Sequencing was carried out using PBMCs. The clonotype comes from a woman aged 30 to 39 in good health and CMV-seropositive. CDR3 bases: TGTGCCATCTCGACTAGCGGGGGACCCTCCTACAATGAGCAGTTCTTC. Amino acid sequence: CAISTSGGPSYNEQFF.